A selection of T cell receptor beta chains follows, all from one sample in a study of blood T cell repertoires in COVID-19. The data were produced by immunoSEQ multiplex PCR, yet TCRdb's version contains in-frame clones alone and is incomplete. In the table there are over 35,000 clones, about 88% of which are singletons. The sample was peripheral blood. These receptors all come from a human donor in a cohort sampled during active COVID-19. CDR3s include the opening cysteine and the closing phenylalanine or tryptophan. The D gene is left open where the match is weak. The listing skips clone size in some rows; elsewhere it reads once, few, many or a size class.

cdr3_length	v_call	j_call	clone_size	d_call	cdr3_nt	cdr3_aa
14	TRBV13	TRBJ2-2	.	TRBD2	TGTGCCAGCAGCCTTGGACTAGCCACCGGGGAGCTGTTTTTT	CASSLGLATGELFF
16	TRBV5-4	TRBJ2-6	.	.	TGTGCCAGCAGCAACCCCACCAGCGGTGGGGCCAACGTCCTGACTTTC	CASSNPTSGGANVLTF
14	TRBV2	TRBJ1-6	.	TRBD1	TGTGCCAGCGGGGTACAGGGGGTTAATTCACCCCTCCACTTT	CASGVQGVNSPLHF
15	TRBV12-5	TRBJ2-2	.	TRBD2	TGTGCTAGTGGACCTAGCGGGGGGGCCATCGGGGAGCTGTTTTTT	CASGPSGGAIGELFF
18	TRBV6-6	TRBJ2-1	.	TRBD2	TGTGCCAGCAGTCAAACCATAGCGGGGGGGAGCTCCTACAATGAGCAGTTCTTC	CASSQTIAGGSSYNEQFF
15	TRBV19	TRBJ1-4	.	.	TGTGCCAGTAGGGGGGACGGGGGGCTGAGAGAAAAACTGTTTTTT	CASRGDGGLREKLFF
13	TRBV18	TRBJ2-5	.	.	TGTGCCAGCTCACTGACAGAACAAGAGACCCAGTACTTC	CASSLTEQETQYF
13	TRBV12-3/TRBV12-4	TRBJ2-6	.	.	TGTGCCAGCAGTTCCCTCGGGGCCAACGTCCTGACTTTC	CASSSLGANVLTF
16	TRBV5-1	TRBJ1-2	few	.	TGCGCCAGCAGCTTGGAAAGGAACCGGGTCGCCTATGGCTACACCTTC	CASSLERNRVAYGYTF
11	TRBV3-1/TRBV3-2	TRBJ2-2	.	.	TGTGCCAGCAGCCTTAACGGGGAGCTGTTTTTT	CASSLNGELFF
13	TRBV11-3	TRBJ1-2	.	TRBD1	TGTGCCAGCAGCTTTAGTCGGGGACAGCTCTACACCTTC	CASSFSRGQLYTF
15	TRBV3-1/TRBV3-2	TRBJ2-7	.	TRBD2	TGTGCCAGCAGCCAAATAGCGGGGGGGCCCTACGAGCAGTACTTC	CASSQIAGGPYEQYF
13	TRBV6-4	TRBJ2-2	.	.	TGTGCCAGCAGAAAGGGGGTCACCGGGGAGCTGTTTTTT	CASRKGVTGELFF
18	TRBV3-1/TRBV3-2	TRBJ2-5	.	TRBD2	TGTGCCAGCAGCCAAGACTGGGGTAGCGGGGGGGCCTGGGAGACCCAGTACTTC	CASSQDWGSGGAWETQYF
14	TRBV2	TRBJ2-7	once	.	TGTGCCAGCAGTGAACGCCAGGACTCCTACGAGCAGTACTTC	CASSERQDSYEQYF
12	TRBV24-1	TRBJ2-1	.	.	TGTGCCACCAGTGATAGATGGCATGAGCAGTTCTTC	CATSDRWHEQFF
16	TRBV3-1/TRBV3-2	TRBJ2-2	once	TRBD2	TGTGCCAGCAGCCCGAGGACTAGCGTCTCCACCGGGGAGCTGTTTTTT	CASSPRTSVSTGELFF
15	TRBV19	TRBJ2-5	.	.	TGTGCCAGTAGTATAGTAGGGGCTCTAGAAGAGACCCAGTACTTC	CASSIVGALEETQYF
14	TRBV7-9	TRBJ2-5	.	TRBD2	TGTGCCAGCAGCTTATCCTCGGGAGGAGAGACCCAGTACTTC	CASSLSSGGETQYF
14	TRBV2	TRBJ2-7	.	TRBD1	TGTGCCAGCCGCAGGACAGGGGGAAGCAACGAGCAGTACTTC	CASRRTGGSNEQYF
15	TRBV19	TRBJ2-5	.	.	TGTGCCAGTGGGCTAGGGGGGGCCGGACAAGAGACCCAGTACTTC	CASGLGGAGQETQYF
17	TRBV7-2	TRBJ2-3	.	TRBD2	TGTGCCAGCAGCCCCGGACTAGCGGGGACACGTACAGATACGCAGTATTTT	CASSPGLAGTRTDTQYF
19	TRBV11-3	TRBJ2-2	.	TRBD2	TGTGCCAGCAGCTACGGACTAGCGGGGGCCCCCGCGAACACCGGGGAGCTGTTTTTT	CASSYGLAGAPANTGELFF
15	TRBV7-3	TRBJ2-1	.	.	TGTGCCAGCAGCTCAGGACTCGGAAAGTGGGATGAGCAGTTCTTC	CASSSGLGKWDEQFF
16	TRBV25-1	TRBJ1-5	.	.	TGTGCCAGCAGTGAAACAGGGATCGGGGGCAATCAGCCCCAGCATTTT	CASSETGIGGNQPQHF
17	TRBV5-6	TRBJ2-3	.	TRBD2	TGTGCCAGCAGCTTGGAGGCTAGCGGGAAGGAACGGGATACGCAGTATTTT	CASSLEASGKERDTQYF
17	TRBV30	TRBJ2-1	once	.	TGTGCCTGGAGTGTACCCCGGCTAGGGAGCTCCTACAATGAGCAGTTCTTC	CAWSVPRLGSSYNEQFF
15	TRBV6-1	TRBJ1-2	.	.	TGTGCCAGCAGTGAAGGGGGGGGGCCCCAGGGAGGCTACACCTTC	CASSEGGGPQGGYTF
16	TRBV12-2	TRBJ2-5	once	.	TGTGCAAGTCGCTTTGGGGGGTACAGCGAACAAGAGACCCAGTACTTC	CASRFGGYSEQETQYF
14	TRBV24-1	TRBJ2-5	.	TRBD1	TGTGCCACCAACCCAGGGGGCGCGATAGAGACCCAGTACTTC	CATNPGGAIETQYF
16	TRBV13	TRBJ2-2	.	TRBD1	TGTGCCAGCAGCCCGCGGGACAGGGAGGACACCGGGGAGCTGTTTTTT	CASSPRDREDTGELFF
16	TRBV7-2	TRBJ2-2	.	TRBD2	TGTGCCAGCAGCTTAGCGGTCTCTAGCGGCACCGGGGAGCTGTTTTTT	CASSLAVSSGTGELFF
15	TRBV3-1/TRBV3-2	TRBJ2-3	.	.	TGTGCCAGCAGCCGCGGGACTTATAGCACAGATACGCAGTATTTT	CASSRGTYSTDTQYF
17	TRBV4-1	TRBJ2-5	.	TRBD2	TGCGCCAGCAGCCACCCTAGGACTAGGCGGTTCGGGGAGACCCAGTACTTC	CASSHPRTRRFGETQYF
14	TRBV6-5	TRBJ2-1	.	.	TGTGCCAGCACCTCCCCGGACAGATTCAATGAGCAGTTCTTC	CASTSPDRFNEQFF
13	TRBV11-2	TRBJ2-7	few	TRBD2	TGTGCCAGCAGCTTAGAGTCGGGAGGCGAGCAGTACTTC	CASSLESGGEQYF
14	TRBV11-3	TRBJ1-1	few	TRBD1	TGTGCCAGCAGCCACCTAAGGACAGGGGCTGAAGCTTTCTTT	CASSHLRTGAEAFF
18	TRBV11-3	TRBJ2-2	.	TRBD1	TGTGCCAGCAGCCACACGTTAGGGGGCTTCGGGAACACCGGGGAGCTGTTTTTT	CASSHTLGGFGNTGELFF
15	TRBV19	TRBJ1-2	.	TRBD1	TGTGCCAGTAGTACCCTGGACAGGCAACCCGTTGGCTACACCTTC	CASSTLDRQPVGYTF
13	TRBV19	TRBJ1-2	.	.	TGTGCCAGTAGCAAAGGGGGTTACTATGGCTACACCTTC	CASSKGGYYGYTF
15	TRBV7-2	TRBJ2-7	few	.	TGTGCCAGCAGCTTAGCAGGTAGCCGGTCCTACGAGCAGTACTTC	CASSLAGSRSYEQYF
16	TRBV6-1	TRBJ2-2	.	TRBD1	TGTGCCAGCAGTGAAGGGGGGACAGGACACACCGGGGAGCTGTTTTTT	CASSEGGTGHTGELFF
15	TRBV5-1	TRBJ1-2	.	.	TGCGCCAGCATGACAGGCACTGAAACTAACTATGGCTACACCTTC	CASMTGTETNYGYTF
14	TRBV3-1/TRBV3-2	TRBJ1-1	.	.	TGTGCCAGCAGCCCACTGGGAGGGTCCACTGAAGCTTTCTTT	CASSPLGGSTEAFF
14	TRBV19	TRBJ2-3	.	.	TGTGCCAGTACTCCAGCGGGTAGCACAGATACGCAGTATTTT	CASTPAGSTDTQYF
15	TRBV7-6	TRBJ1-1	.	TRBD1	TGTGCCAGCAGCCCTACAGGGGGTCGGGATGCTGAAGCTTTCTTT	CASSPTGGRDAEAFF
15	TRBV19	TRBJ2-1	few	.	TGTGCCAGTAAAATGGGGGGTACGAACCCCAATGAGCAGTTCTTC	CASKMGGTNPNEQFF
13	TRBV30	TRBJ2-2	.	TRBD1	TGTGCCTGGGACAGGGATTACACCGGGGAGCTGTTTTTT	CAWDRDYTGELFF
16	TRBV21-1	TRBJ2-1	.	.	TGTGCCAGCAGCATTGGAGCGGGGTCTGCGTCGGATGAGCAGTTCTTC	CASSIGAGSASDEQFF
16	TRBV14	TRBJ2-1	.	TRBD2	TGTGCCAGCAGCCAGGGGATAGCGGGGGGCCTGAATGAGCAGTTCTTC	CASSQGIAGGLNEQFF
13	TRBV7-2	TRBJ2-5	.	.	TGTGCCAGCAGCTACCGGACACAAGAGACCCAGTACTTC	CASSYRTQETQYF
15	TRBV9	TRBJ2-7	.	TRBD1	TGTGCCAGCAGCGTAGGTCCGGGACAGTTATACGAGCAGTACTTC	CASSVGPGQLYEQYF
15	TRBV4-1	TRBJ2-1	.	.	TGCGCCAGCAGCCAAGAGGGCTTTGTGGGGAGTGAGCAGTTCTTC	CASSQEGFVGSEQFF
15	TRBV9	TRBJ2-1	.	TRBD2	TGTGCCAGCAGCGTAGTCGGCGGGGGGCACAATGAGCAGTTCTTC	CASSVVGGGHNEQFF
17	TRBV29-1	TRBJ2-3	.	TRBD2	TGCAGCGTGAACAAGGCTAGCGGGGGAGTAAACACAGATACGCAGTATTTT	CSVNKASGGVNTDTQYF
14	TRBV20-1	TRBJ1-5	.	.	TGCAGTGCTAGTCCGGGGGGGAGCAATCAGCCCCAGCATTTT	CSASPGGSNQPQHF
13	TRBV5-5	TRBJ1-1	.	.	TGTGCCAGCAGCTTAGTAGCGAACACTGAAGCTTTCTTT	CASSLVANTEAFF
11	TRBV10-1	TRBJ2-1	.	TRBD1	TGCGCGGGGGACAGGGTTCTTGAGCAGTTCTTC	CAGDRVLEQFF
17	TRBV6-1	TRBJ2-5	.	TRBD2	TGTGCCAGCAGTGACCAGCGGGGGGGCCCGACGTCAGAGACCCAGTACTTC	CASSDQRGGPTSETQYF